The clone carrying this TCR beta chain showed up just a few times. This entry is derived from a study of identical twins. Via MiXCR, TCRdb re-called the 5' RACE reads, giving one row per CDR3 protein. The repertoire holds about 900,000 distinct CDR3 sequences, with more than 9% as singletons. This sample also appeared in a second study, on yellow fever vaccine responses in identical twins. Per that study: Reportedly, the T cell response mounted by twins to vaccine seemed partly convergent, partly personalized.

This sequence originates from a woman under 30 in good health. The specimen was PBMCs.

As DNA, the CDR3 is TGCAGTGCTAGAAGGAAGCACAATGAGCAGTTCTTC. It codes for CSARRKHNEQFF. The chain employs TRBV20-1 and TRBJ2-1; D call uncertain. Looked up from germline, CDR1 is DFQATT and CDR2 is SNEGSKA (reference sequence). V lost 2 bases and J 5 bases, leaving 7 bases between the germline ends. The CDR3 is 12 residues long.